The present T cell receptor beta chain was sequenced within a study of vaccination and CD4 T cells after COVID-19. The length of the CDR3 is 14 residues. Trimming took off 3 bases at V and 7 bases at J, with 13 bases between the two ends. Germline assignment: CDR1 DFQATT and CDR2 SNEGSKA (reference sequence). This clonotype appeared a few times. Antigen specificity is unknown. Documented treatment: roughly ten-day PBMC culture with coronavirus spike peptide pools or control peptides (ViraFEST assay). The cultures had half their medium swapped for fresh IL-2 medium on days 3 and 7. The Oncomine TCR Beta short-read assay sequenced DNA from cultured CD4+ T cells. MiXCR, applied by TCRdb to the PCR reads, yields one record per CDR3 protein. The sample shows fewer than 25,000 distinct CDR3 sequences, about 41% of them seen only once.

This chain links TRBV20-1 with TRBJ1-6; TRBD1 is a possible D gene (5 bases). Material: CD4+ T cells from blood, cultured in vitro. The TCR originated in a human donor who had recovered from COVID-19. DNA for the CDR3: TGCAGTGCTAGTCGTCAGGGAAACAATTCACCCCTCCACTTT. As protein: CSASRQGNNSPLHF.